The T cell receptor (beta chain) described here comes from a study of blood T cell repertoires in COVID-19. Study-level background: Collection of acute and convalescent COVID-19 samples took place in the United States, Italy and Spain. T cells, B-cell-depleted T cells, or PBMCs provided the cDNA or gDNA that served as material.

Source study methods: The authors estimated nucleated cell counts from reference gene primer amplification. The repertoire was sequenced with immunoSEQ multiplex PCR; TCRdb's copy has only in-frame clones and lacks some. V and J calls plus clone size are reproduced from that table; the DNA served to infer D and trimming. The table lists some 320,000 clones, about 87% of them singletons. The CDR3 is 16 residues long. Germline CDR1 is MGHDK and CDR2 is SYGVNS. The J segment lost 1 base and the V segment lost 4 bases, leaving 8 bases of the junction unmatched. Material: peripheral blood. This chain links TRBV25-1 with TRBJ1-1, with 8 nucleotides matching TRBD1. The sequence derives from a woman aged 45-65 years who had recovered from COVID-19. The CDR3 DNA sequence: TGTGCCAGCAGTGGATCTCCCGGGACAGGGAACACTGAAGCTTTCTTT. Encoded protein: CASSGSPGTGNTEAFF.